This T cell receptor beta chain was observed in a study of blood T cell repertoires in COVID-19. At the level of the study: The samples span acute and convalescent COVID-19 from the United States, Italy and Spain. T cells, B-cell-depleted T cells, or PBMCs supplied cDNA or gDNA.

Repertoires were generated with immunoSEQ multiplex PCR, while TCRdb's copy carries only in-frame clones and drops some. The sample contains 250,000 to 350,000 clones, around 84% of which appear only once. Followed over time, Seattle patients had been enrolled while infection was active. The CDR3 loop spans 19 amino acids. The V segment lost 2 bases and the J segment 2 bases; nucleotides outside the gene matches: 10. Germline V CDR1 and CDR2: SGHNT, YYREEE (reference sequence). The genes are TRBV5-4 and TRBJ2-2; 12 nucleotides align to TRBD2. The sequence came from a human donor with COVID-19, enrolled during active disease. The donor label of this sample is uncertain. The sample was peripheral blood. The CDR3 coding sequence is TGTGCCAGCAGCTTCCGGACTAGCGGGATTTCCTCTAACACCGGGGAGCTGTTTTTT. Protein product: CASSFRTSGISSNTGELFF.